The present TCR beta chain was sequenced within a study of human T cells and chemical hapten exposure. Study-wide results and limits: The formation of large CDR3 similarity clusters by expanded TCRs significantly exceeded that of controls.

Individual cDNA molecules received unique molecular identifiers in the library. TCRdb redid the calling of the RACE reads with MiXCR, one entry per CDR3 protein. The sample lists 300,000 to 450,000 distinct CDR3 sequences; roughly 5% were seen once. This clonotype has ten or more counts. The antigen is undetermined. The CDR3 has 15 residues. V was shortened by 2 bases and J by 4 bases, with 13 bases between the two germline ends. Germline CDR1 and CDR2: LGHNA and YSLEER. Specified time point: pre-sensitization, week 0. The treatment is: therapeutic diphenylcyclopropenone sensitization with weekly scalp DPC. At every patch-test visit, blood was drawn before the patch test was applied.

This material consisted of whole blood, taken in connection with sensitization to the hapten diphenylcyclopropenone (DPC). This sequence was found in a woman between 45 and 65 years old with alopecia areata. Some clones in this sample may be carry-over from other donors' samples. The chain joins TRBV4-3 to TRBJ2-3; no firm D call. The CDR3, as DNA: TGCGCCAGCAGCCAAAAGGTGTATGGGGCAGATACGCAGTATTTT. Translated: CASSQKVYGADTQYF.